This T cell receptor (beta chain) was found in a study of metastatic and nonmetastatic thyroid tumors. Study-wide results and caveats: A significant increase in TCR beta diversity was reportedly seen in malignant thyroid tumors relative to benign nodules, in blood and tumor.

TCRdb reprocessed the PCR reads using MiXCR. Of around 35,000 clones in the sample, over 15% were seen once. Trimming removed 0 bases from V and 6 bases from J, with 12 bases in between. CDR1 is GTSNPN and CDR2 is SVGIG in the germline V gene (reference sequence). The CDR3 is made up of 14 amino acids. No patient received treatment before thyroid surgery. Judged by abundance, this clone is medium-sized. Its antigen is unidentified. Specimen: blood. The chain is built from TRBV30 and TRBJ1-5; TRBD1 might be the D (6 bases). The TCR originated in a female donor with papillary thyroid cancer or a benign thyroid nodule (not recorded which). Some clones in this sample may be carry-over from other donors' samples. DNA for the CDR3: TGTGCCTGGAGTGTCGGAGGGGGAGGTCAGCCCCAGCATTTT. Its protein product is CAWSVGGGGQPQHF.